This is a list of T cell receptor beta chains from one sample in a study of CD8 T cells in ankylosing spondylitis. TCRdb reanalysed the 5' RACE reads using MiXCR and keeps one entry per CDR3 protein. The table has about 160,000 distinct CDR3 sequences, around a tenth seen once. The sample comprised blood, either unsorted or a sorted T cell fraction (not recorded which). Receptors originate from a female donor with ankylosing spondylitis or in good health (not recorded which). Each CDR3 is given with its conserved first and last residue. Each record gives: CDR3 protein, CDR3 DNA, D gene, J gene, CDR3 length, V gene, clone size. D genes are given only for firm matches. The size field is filled for only some rows; it gives once, few, many or a size class.

CDR3: CASSLAWAVGANVLTF
DNA: TGTGCCAGCAGCTTGGCGTGGGCCGTTGGGGCCAACGTCCTGACTTTC
D: -
J: TRBJ2-6
length: 16
V: TRBV5-5
size: -

CDR3: CASSYGTASTDTQYF
DNA: TGTGCCAGCAGTTACGGGACAGCTAGCACAGATACGCAGTATTTT
D: TRBD1
J: TRBJ2-3
length: 15
V: TRBV12-3/TRBV12-4
size: -

CDR3: CASSVLPPGANVLTF
DNA: TGTGCCAGCAGTGTCCTCCCACCCGGGGCCAACGTCCTGACTTTC
D: -
J: TRBJ2-6
length: 15
V: TRBV27
size: -

CDR3: CASSDEPMSRFGSSYEQYF
DNA: TGTGCCAGCAGCGACGAGCCGATGTCGCGGTTCGGTTCCTCCTACGAGCAGTACTTC
D: -
J: TRBJ2-7
length: 19
V: TRBV7-8
size: few

CDR3: CASSDMNTEAFF
DNA: TGTGCCAGCAGTGATATGAACACTGAAGCTTTCTTT
D: -
J: TRBJ1-1
length: 12
V: TRBV5-6
size: many

CDR3: CASSFGQGNTEAFF
DNA: TGCGCCAGCAGCTTTGGACAGGGAAACACTGAAGCTTTCTTT
D: TRBD1
J: TRBJ1-1
length: 14
V: TRBV5-1
size: many

CDR3: CASTPALTSGRHNEQFF
DNA: TGTGCCAGCACCCCCGCCCTGACTAGCGGGAGACACAATGAGCAGTTCTTC
D: TRBD2
J: TRBJ2-1
length: 17
V: TRBV9
size: few

CDR3: CASSLSGSIYNEQFF
DNA: TGTGCCAGCAGTTTAAGCGGGAGTATCTACAATGAGCAGTTCTTC
D: TRBD2
J: TRBJ2-1
length: 15
V: TRBV27
size: -

CDR3: CASSPHGTSGHEQYF
DNA: TGTGCCAGCAGTCCTCACGGGACTAGCGGCCACGAGCAGTACTTC
D: TRBD2
J: TRBJ2-7
length: 15
V: TRBV28
size: -

CDR3: CASKTEFATNEKLFF
DNA: TGTGCCAGCAAAACAGAATTCGCAACTAATGAAAAACTGTTTTTT
D: -
J: TRBJ1-4
length: 15
V: TRBV6-1
size: many

CDR3: CSAGTGTYKQETQYF
DNA: TGCAGTGCTGGAACCGGGACTTATAAACAGGAGACCCAGTACTTC
D: -
J: TRBJ2-5
length: 15
V: TRBV20-1
size: -

CDR3: CASSPSGTGGDGYTF
DNA: TGTGCCAGCAGCCCCTCCGGGACAGGGGGCGATGGCTACACCTTC
D: TRBD1
J: TRBJ1-2
length: 15
V: TRBV7-9
size: many

CDR3: CASSLWGEDTEAFF
DNA: TGTGCCAGCAGCTTGTGGGGTGAAGACACTGAAGCTTTCTTT
D: -
J: TRBJ1-1
length: 14
V: TRBV5-6
size: many

CDR3: CASSGGTSGKGETQYF
DNA: TGTGCCAGCAGCGGAGGGACTAGCGGGAAAGGAGAGACCCAGTACTTC
D: -
J: TRBJ2-5
length: 16
V: TRBV21-1
size: -

CDR3: CASSTVGLKDEQFF
DNA: TGTGCCAGCAGCACTGTGGGCCTTAAGGATGAGCAGTTCTTC
D: -
J: TRBJ2-1
length: 14
V: TRBV7-9
size: many

CDR3: CASSRTPGQGYNEQFF
DNA: TGCGCCAGCAGCCGGACACCGGGACAGGGGTACAATGAGCAGTTCTTC
D: TRBD1
J: TRBJ2-1
length: 16
V: TRBV4-1
size: -

CDR3: CSVGPGKSYEQYF
DNA: TGCAGCGTTGGGCCGGGGAAAAGCTACGAGCAGTACTTC
D: -
J: TRBJ2-7
length: 13
V: TRBV29-1
size: few

CDR3: CASSLKDPTYNEQFF
DNA: TGTGCCAGCAGCTTAAAGGACCCCACCTACAATGAGCAGTTCTTC
D: -
J: TRBJ2-1
length: 15
V: TRBV7-2
size: -

CDR3: CASSPPGPSYNEQFF
DNA: TGTGCCAGCAGCCCCCCTGGGCCCTCCTACAATGAGCAGTTCTTC
D: -
J: TRBJ2-1
length: 15
V: TRBV7-9
size: few

CDR3: CASSGGLAGDNEQFF
DNA: TGTGCCAGCAGCGGGGGACTAGCGGGAGACAATGAGCAGTTCTTC
D: TRBD2
J: TRBJ2-1
length: 15
V: TRBV9
size: few

CDR3: CASSHGTGGSTGELFF
DNA: TGCGCCAGCAGCCATGGGACGGGGGGAAGCACCGGGGAGCTGTTTTTT
D: TRBD2
J: TRBJ2-2
length: 16
V: TRBV4-3
size: -

CDR3: CASTLASGRGNEQFF
DNA: TGTGCCAGCACCCTAGCTAGCGGGAGAGGCAATGAGCAGTTCTTC
D: TRBD2
J: TRBJ2-1
length: 15
V: TRBV12-3/TRBV12-4
size: few

CDR3: CATLWGTVNNEQFF
DNA: TGTGCCACCCTCTGGGGGACAGTAAACAATGAGCAGTTCTTC
D: TRBD1
J: TRBJ2-1
length: 14
V: TRBV12-3/TRBV12-4
size: few

CDR3: CASSFGDSPLHF
DNA: TGTGCCAGCAGCTTTGGGGATTCACCCCTCCACTTT
D: -
J: TRBJ1-6
length: 12
V: TRBV7-2
size: few

CDR3: CSARPPSGSLTDTQYF
DNA: TGCAGTGCTAGACCTCCTAGCGGGAGCTTAACAGATACGCAGTATTTT
D: TRBD2
J: TRBJ2-3
length: 16
V: TRBV20-1
size: few

CDR3: CASSSDPAGKLFF
DNA: TGTGCCAGCAGTTCCGACCCCGCTGGAAAACTGTTTTTT
D: -
J: TRBJ1-4
length: 13
V: TRBV12-3/TRBV12-4
size: few

CDR3: CASSYGLAYPEGQFF
DNA: TGTGCCAGCAGTTACGGGCTAGCTTACCCCGAAGGGCAGTTCTTC
D: -
J: TRBJ2-1
length: 15
V: TRBV6-2/TRBV6-3
size: few

CDR3: CASSQSFSLSSGANVLTF
DNA: TGCGCCAGCAGCCAAAGTTTCAGCCTGAGCTCTGGGGCCAACGTCCTGACTTTC
D: -
J: TRBJ2-6
length: 18
V: TRBV4-3
size: -

CDR3: CASSFPTGRISYEQYF
DNA: TGTGCCAGCAGCTTCCCGACAGGAAGGATCTCCTACGAGCAGTACTTC
D: -
J: TRBJ2-7
length: 16
V: TRBV5-8
size: -

CDR3: CSVEDSGVNTEAFF
DNA: TGCAGCGTTGAAGATAGCGGGGTAAACACTGAAGCTTTCTTT
D: -
J: TRBJ1-1
length: 14
V: TRBV29-1
size: few

CDR3: CAWSESLGAPEQFF
DNA: TGTGCCTGGAGTGAGTCACTAGGGGCTCCTGAGCAGTTCTTC
D: -
J: TRBJ2-1
length: 14
V: TRBV30
size: few

CDR3: CATSKLRRTFEAQFF
DNA: TGTGCCACCAGCAAACTGCGGAGGACTTTTGAGGCGCAGTTCTTC
D: -
J: TRBJ2-1
length: 15
V: TRBV15
size: -

CDR3: CASSQEVKGAPQHF
DNA: TGCGCCAGCAGCCAAGAAGTAAAGGGGGCGCCCCAGCATTTT
D: TRBD1
J: TRBJ1-5
length: 14
V: TRBV4-1
size: few

CDR3: CASSQSQGNYGYTF
DNA: TGCGCCAGCAGCCAGTCACAGGGGAACTATGGCTACACCTTC
D: TRBD1
J: TRBJ1-2
length: 14
V: TRBV4-3
size: few

CDR3: CSAGGSGIYNEQFF
DNA: TGCAGCGCCGGGGGGAGCGGGATCTACAATGAGCAGTTCTTC
D: TRBD2
J: TRBJ2-1
length: 14
V: TRBV29-1
size: many

CDR3: CASSQEAGVDTQYF
DNA: TGTGCCAGCAGCCAAGAAGCGGGGGTAGATACGCAGTATTTT
D: TRBD2
J: TRBJ2-3
length: 14
V: TRBV4-2
size: -

CDR3: CASSFFRGSGANVLTF
DNA: TGTGCCAGCAGTTTTTTCAGGGGATCTGGGGCCAACGTCCTGACTTTC
D: -
J: TRBJ2-6
length: 16
V: TRBV12-3/TRBV12-4
size: -

CDR3: CASSLRGYNYGYTF
DNA: TGTGCCAGCAGTTTACGGGGTTATAACTATGGCTACACCTTC
D: -
J: TRBJ1-2
length: 14
V: TRBV12-3/TRBV12-4
size: many

CDR3: CASSFGLAGAPYF
DNA: TGTGCCAGCAGCTTTGGACTAGCGGGAGCTCCCTACTTC
D: TRBD2
J: TRBJ2-7
length: 13
V: TRBV5-4
size: few

CDR3: CASSQGQRYEQYF
DNA: TGTGCCAGCAGTCAAGGACAGAGATACGAGCAGTACTTC
D: -
J: TRBJ2-7
length: 13
V: TRBV27
size: many

CDR3: CASSLGSVSGYEQYF
DNA: TGTGCCAGCAGCCTAGGTTCTGTTAGCGGCTACGAGCAGTACTTC
D: -
J: TRBJ2-7
length: 15
V: TRBV16
size: few

CDR3: CASSVRLAGAYEQYF
DNA: TGCGCCAGCAGCGTCCGACTAGCGGGAGCCTACGAGCAGTACTTC
D: TRBD2
J: TRBJ2-7
length: 15
V: TRBV4-3
size: few

CDR3: CSAIRVKDTDTQYF
DNA: TGCAGTGCTATAAGGGTAAAGGACACAGATACGCAGTATTTT
D: -
J: TRBJ2-3
length: 14
V: TRBV20-1
size: -

CDR3: CASSPQGSQETQYF
DNA: TGTGCCAGCAGTCCACAGGGTTCTCAAGAGACCCAGTACTTC
D: -
J: TRBJ2-5
length: 14
V: TRBV27
size: many

CDR3: CSVGAGGPSYNEQFF
DNA: TGCAGCGTTGGGGCAGGGGGGCCCTCCTACAATGAGCAGTTCTTC
D: -
J: TRBJ2-1
length: 15
V: TRBV29-1
size: many

CDR3: CASSHGINQPQHF
DNA: TGTGCCAGCAGTCACGGAATCAATCAGCCCCAGCATTTT
D: -
J: TRBJ1-5
length: 13
V: TRBV25-1
size: -

CDR3: CASSQVADASYEQYF
DNA: TGCGCCAGCAGCCAAGTGGCAGATGCCTCCTACGAGCAGTACTTC
D: -
J: TRBJ2-7
length: 15
V: TRBV4-3
size: -

CDR3: CASSTGTSLAGPYEQYF
DNA: TGTGCCAGCAGTACCGGGACTAGTCTGGCGGGACCCTACGAGCAGTACTTC
D: TRBD2
J: TRBJ2-7
length: 17
V: TRBV6-2/TRBV6-3
size: -

CDR3: CASGLVFEGRPRDTGELFF
DNA: TGTGCTAGTGGTTTGGTATTTGAGGGGAGACCAAGGGACACCGGGGAGCTGTTTTTT
D: -
J: TRBJ2-2
length: 19
V: TRBV12-5
size: -

CDR3: CAWSVWQGVNQPQHF
DNA: TGTGCCTGGAGTGTATGGCAGGGGGTTAATCAGCCCCAGCATTTT
D: TRBD1
J: TRBJ1-5
length: 15
V: TRBV30
size: -

CDR3: CASGKSGPPYEQYF
DNA: TGTGCCAGCGGAAAATCGGGACCGCCCTACGAGCAGTACTTC
D: -
J: TRBJ2-7
length: 14
V: TRBV25-1
size: few

CDR3: CSAPEASYNEQFF
DNA: TGCAGTGCCCCGGAGGCCTCCTACAATGAGCAGTTCTTC
D: -
J: TRBJ2-1
length: 13
V: TRBV20-1
size: -

CDR3: CASSFGTENTEAFF
DNA: TGTGCCAGCAGTTTCGGGACAGAGAACACTGAAGCTTTCTTT
D: TRBD1
J: TRBJ1-1
length: 14
V: TRBV27
size: -

CDR3: CASSQANLAGYEQYF
DNA: TGCGCCAGCAGCCAAGCAAACTTAGCGGGCTACGAGCAGTACTTC
D: TRBD2
J: TRBJ2-7
length: 15
V: TRBV4-3
size: -

CDR3: CSARDDVGAGGYEQYF
DNA: TGCAGTGCTAGAGATGATGTGGGAGCGGGAGGTTACGAGCAGTACTTC
D: TRBD2
J: TRBJ2-7
length: 16
V: TRBV20-1
size: -

CDR3: CATSEGDAYEQYF
DNA: TGTGCCACCAGTGAAGGGGACGCCTACGAGCAGTACTTC
D: -
J: TRBJ2-7
length: 13
V: TRBV24-1
size: few

CDR3: CSAREIAGRTDTQYF
DNA: TGCAGTGCTAGAGAGATCGCGGGGCGCACAGATACGCAGTATTTT
D: -
J: TRBJ2-3
length: 15
V: TRBV20-1
size: many

CDR3: CASSIQREGSDTQYF
DNA: TGTGCCAGCAGTATCCAGCGGGAGGGCAGCGATACGCAGTATTTT
D: TRBD2
J: TRBJ2-3
length: 15
V: TRBV28
size: -

CDR3: CASSLSGTVHYEQYF
DNA: TGTGCCAGCAGTTTATCCGGGACAGTACATTACGAGCAGTACTTC
D: TRBD1
J: TRBJ2-7
length: 15
V: TRBV28
size: few